The TCR beta chain described here comes from a study of identical twins. Study results and limitations: Recombination models fit unrelated individuals' TCR alpha sharing but underestimated twins'. Among out-of-frame alpha sequences shared by twins, low generation probability occurred in excess.

In regard to this clonotype: The target antigen is unknown.

Via MiXCR, TCRdb re-called the 5' RACE reads, giving one row per CDR3 protein. The sample holds more than 400,000 distinct CDR3 sequences, approximately 14% seen once. The CDR3 extends over 13 amino acids. V was pared by 1 base and J by 7 bases, with 9 bases between. CDR1 KGHDR and CDR2 SFDVKD come from the germline V gene. These same data were also listed under a study on yellow fever vaccine responses in identical twins. This second study says: Twins showed a vaccine T cell response that reportedly seemed partly convergent, partly personalized.

Sequenced input: CD4+ T cells sorted from blood. The chain carries TRBV24-1 and TRBJ1-2, with a weak D call TRBD1 (6 bases). This TCR was recovered from a woman aged 18-29 years in good health. The DNA for the CDR3 is TGTGCCACCAGTGATTTTACAGGGTTTGGCTACACCTTC. Protein product: CATSDFTGFGYTF.